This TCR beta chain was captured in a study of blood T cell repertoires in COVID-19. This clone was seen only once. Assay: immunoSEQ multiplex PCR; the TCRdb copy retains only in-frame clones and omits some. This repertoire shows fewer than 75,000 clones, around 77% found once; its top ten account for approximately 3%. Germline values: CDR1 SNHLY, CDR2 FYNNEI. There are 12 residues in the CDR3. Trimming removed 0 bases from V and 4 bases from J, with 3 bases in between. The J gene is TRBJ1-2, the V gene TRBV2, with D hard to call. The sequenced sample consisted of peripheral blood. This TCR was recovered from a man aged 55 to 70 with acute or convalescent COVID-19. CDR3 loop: CASSEALYGYTF. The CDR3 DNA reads TGTGCCAGCAGTGAAGCCCTCTATGGCTACACCTTC.